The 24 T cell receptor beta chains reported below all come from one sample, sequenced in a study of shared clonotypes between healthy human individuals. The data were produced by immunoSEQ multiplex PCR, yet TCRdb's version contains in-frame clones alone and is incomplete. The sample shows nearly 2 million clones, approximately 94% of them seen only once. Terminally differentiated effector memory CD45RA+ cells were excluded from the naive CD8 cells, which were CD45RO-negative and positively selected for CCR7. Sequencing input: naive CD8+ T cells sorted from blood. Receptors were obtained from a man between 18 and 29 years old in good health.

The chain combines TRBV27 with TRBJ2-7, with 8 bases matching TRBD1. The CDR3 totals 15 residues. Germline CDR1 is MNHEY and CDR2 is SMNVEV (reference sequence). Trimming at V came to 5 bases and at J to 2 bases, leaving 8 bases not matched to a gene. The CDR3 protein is CASSLRDRWTYEQYF. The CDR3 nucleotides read TGTGCCAGCAGTCTCCGGGACAGGTGGACCTACGAGCAGTACTTC.

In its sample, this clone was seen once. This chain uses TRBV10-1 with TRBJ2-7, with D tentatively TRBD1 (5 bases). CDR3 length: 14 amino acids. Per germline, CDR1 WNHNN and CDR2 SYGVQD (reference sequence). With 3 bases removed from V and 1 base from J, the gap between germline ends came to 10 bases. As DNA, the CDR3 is TGCGCCAGCAGTGACTCAGGGATGTCCTACGAGCAGTACTTC. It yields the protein CASSDSGMSYEQYF.

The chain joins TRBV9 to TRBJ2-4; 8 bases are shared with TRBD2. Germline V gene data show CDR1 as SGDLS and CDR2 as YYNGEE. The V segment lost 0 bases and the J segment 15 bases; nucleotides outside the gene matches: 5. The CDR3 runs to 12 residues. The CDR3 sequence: CASSVGGGYLYF. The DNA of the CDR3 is TGTGCCAGCAGCGTAGGCGGGGGGTACCTGTACTTC. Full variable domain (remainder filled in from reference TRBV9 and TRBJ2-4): DSGVTQTPKHLITATGQRVTLRCSPRSGDLSVYWYQQSLDQGLQFLIQYYNGEERAKGNILERFSAQQFPDLHSELNLSSLELGDSALYFCASSVGGGYLYFGAGTRLSVL.

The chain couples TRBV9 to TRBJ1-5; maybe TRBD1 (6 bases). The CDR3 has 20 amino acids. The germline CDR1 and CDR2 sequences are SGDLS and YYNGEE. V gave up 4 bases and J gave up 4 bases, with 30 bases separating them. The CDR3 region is CASSFRRWLRGAISNQPQHF. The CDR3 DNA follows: TGTGCCAGCAGCTTCAGACGCTGGTTGAGGGGGGCAATAAGTAATCAGCCCCAGCATTTT. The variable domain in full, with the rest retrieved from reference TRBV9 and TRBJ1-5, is DSGVTQTPKHLITATGQRVTLRCSPRSGDLSVYWYQQSLDQGLQFLIQYYNGEERAKGNILERFSAQQFPDLHSELNLSSLELGDSALYFCASSFRRWLRGAISNQPQHFGDGTRLSIL.

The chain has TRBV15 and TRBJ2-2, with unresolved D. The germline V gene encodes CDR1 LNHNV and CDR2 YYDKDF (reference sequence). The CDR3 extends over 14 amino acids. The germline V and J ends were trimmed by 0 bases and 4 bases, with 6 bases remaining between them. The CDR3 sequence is CATSRDYSTGELFF. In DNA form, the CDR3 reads TGTGCCACCAGCAGAGATTACAGCACCGGGGAGCTGTTTTTT.

CDR3 nucleotides: TGTGCCAGCAGCAGTGACTTCTCTACAGATACGCAGTATTTT. Its protein is CASSSDFSTDTQYF. The chain joins TRBV9 to TRBJ2-3, with D unresolved. The germline V and J ends were trimmed by 4 bases and 3 bases, with 12 bases remaining between them. Germline loops: CDR1 SGDLS, CDR2 YYNGEE. This CDR3 region has 14 residues.

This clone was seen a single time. CDR3 DNA: TGCAGCGCAAACGGGGGTAGCTCCTACGAGCAGTACTTC. It is translated as CSANGGSSYEQYF. The rearrangement links TRBV29-1 to TRBJ2-7; maybe TRBD2 (6 bases). The V end was cut by 7 bases, the J end by 0 bases, with 13 bases between. The germline CDR1 and CDR2 sequences are SQVTM and ANQGSEA. The CDR3 runs to 13 residues.

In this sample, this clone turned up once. The CDR3 region has the DNA TGTGCCAGCAGCCCAGATGCCAACGAGCAGTACTTC. Its translation: CASSPDANEQYF. The chain links TRBV9 to TRBJ2-7; D not certain. Germline CDR1 and CDR2: SGDLS and YYNGEE. The V gene lost 4 bases and the J gene lost 5 bases, with 10 bases spanning the gap. CDR3 size: 12 residues. Based on the CDR3 plus reference TRBV9 and TRBJ2-7, the full variable domain is DSGVTQTPKHLITATGQRVTLRCSPRSGDLSVYWYQQSLDQGLQFLIQYYNGEERAKGNILERFSAQQFPDLHSELNLSSLELGDSALYFCASSPDANEQYFGPGTRLTVT.

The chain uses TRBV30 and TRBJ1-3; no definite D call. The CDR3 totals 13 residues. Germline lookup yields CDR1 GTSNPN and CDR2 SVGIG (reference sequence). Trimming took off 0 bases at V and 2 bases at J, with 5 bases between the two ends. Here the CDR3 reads CAWSVQAGNTIYF. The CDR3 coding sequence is TGTGCCTGGAGTGTCCAAGCTGGAAACACCATATATTTT.

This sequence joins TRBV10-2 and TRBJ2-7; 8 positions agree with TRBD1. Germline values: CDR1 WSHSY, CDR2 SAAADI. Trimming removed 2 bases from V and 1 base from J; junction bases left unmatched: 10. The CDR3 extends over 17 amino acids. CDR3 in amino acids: CASSEPRTGKDSYEQYF. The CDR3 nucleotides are TGCGCCAGCAGTGAGCCGAGGACAGGGAAAGATTCCTACGAGCAGTACTTC.

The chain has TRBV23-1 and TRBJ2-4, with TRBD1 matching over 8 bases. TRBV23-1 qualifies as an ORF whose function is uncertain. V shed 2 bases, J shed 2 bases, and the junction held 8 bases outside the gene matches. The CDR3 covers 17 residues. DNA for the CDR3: TGCGCCAGCAGTCAACCCGGCAGGGGGCCTCCCAAAAACATTCAGTACTTC. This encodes CASSQPGRGPPKNIQYF.

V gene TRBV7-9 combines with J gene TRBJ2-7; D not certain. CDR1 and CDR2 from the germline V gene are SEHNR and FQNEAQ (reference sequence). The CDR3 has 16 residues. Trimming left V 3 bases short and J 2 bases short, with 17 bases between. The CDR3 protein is CASSLAAPTPTYEQYF. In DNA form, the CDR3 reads TGTGCCAGCAGCTTGGCAGCTCCAACCCCTACCTACGAGCAGTACTTC.

CDR3 amino acids: CASSSFGGLAGPYNEQFF. CDR3 bases: TGTGCCAGCAGCTCCTTTGGTGGGTTAGCGGGACCTTACAATGAGCAGTTCTTC. The chain is built from TRBV7-2 and TRBJ2-1; 8 bases match TRBD2. V was pared by 4 bases and J by 4 bases, with 15 bases of the junction left unmatched. This CDR3 spans 18 amino acids. The V gene's germline CDR1 is SGHTA and CDR2 FQGNSA.

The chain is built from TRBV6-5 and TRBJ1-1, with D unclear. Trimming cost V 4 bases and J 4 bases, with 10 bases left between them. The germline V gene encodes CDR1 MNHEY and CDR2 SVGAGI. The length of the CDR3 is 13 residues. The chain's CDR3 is CASSSPTVTEAFF. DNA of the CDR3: TGTGCCAGCAGTTCTCCTACCGTCACTGAAGCTTTCTTT.

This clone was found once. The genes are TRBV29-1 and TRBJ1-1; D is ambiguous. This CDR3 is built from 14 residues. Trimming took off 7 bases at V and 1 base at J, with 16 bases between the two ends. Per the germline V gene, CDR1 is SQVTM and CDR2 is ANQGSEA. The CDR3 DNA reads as TGCAGCGAAAGGCCAACCGGTACGAACACTGAAGCTTTCTTT. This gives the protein CSERPTGTNTEAFF.

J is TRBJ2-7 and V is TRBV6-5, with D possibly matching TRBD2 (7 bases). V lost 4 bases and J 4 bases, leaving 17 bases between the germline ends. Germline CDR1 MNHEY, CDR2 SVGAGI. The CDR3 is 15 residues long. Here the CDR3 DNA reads TGTGCCAGCAGTTCGGAGTCGGGGGGCCTATACGAGCAGTACTTC. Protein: CASSSESGGLYEQYF.

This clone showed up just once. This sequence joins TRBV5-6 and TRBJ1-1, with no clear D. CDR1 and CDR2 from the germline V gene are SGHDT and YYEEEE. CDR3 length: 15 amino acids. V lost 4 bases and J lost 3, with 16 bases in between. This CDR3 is CASSHIRIGDTEAFF. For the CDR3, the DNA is TGTGCCAGCAGCCACATCCGTATCGGGGACACTGAAGCTTTCTTT. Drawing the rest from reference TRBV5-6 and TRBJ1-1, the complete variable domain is DAGVTQSPTHLIKTRGQQVTLRCSPKSGHDTVSWYQQALGQGPQFIFQYYEEEERQRGNFPDRFSGHQFPNYSSELNVNALLLGDSALYLCASSHIRIGDTEAFFGQGTRLTVV.

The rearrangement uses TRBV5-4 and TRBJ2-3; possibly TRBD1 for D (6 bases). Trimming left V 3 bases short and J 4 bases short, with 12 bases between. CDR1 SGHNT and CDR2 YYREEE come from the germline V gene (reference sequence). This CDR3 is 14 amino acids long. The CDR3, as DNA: TGTGCCAGCAGCTACCTTGGGGGCCCAGATACGCAGTATTTT. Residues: CASSYLGGPDTQYF.

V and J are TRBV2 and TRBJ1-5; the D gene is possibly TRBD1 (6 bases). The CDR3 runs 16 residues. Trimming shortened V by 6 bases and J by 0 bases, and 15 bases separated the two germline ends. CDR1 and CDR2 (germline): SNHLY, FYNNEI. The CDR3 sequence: CASRKETGDSNQPQHF. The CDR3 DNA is TGTGCCAGCAGGAAAGAGACAGGAGATAGCAATCAGCCCCAGCATTTT. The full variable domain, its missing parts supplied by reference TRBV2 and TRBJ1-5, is EPEVTQTPSHQVTQMGQEVILRCVPISNHLYFYWYRQILGQKVEFLVSFYNNEISEKSEIFDDQFSVERPDGSNFTLKIRSTKLEDSAMYFCASRKETGDSNQPQHFGDGTRLSIL.

The CDR3 DNA reads TGTGCCAGCAAGCGGGAGTGGGCAGATACGCAGTATTTT. As protein: CASKREWADTQYF. The chain has TRBV6-6 and TRBJ2-3, with 8 bases fitting TRBD2. V trimming: 7 bases; J trimming: 4 bases; junction bases outside the gene matches: 4. This CDR3 comprises 13 residues. The germline CDR1 and CDR2 sequences are MNHNY and SVGAGI (reference sequence).

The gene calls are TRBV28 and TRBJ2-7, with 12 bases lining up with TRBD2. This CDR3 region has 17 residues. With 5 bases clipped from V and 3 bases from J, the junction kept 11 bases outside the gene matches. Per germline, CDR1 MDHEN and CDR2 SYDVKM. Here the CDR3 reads CASSPNRLAGAVYEQYF. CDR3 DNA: TGTGCCAGCAGTCCGAATCGACTAGCGGGAGCGGTCTACGAGCAGTACTTC.

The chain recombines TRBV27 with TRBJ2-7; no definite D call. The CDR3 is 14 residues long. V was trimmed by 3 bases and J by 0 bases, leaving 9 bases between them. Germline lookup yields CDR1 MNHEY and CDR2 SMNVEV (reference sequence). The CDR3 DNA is TGTGCCAGCAGTTTGGGGTGGAGCTCCTACGAGCAGTACTTC. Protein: CASSLGWSSYEQYF.

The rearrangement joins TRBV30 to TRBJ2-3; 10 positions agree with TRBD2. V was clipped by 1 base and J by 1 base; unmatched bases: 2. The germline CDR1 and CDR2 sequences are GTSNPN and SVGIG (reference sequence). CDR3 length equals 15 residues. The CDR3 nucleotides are TGTGCCTGGAGTGAGGGGACTAGCGGCACAGATACGCAGTATTTT. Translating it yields CAWSEGTSGTDTQYF.

The CDR3 reads CASSDSLTDTQYF. In DNA, the CDR3 is TGTGCCAGCTCGGACTCCCTCACAGATACGCAGTATTTT. The chain employs TRBV11-3 and TRBJ2-3; possible D gene TRBD2, 5 bases. Germline values: CDR1 SGHNT, CDR2 YENEEA. Trimming took 8 bases from V and 2 from J, leaving 11 bases between them. This CDR3 spans 13 amino acids.